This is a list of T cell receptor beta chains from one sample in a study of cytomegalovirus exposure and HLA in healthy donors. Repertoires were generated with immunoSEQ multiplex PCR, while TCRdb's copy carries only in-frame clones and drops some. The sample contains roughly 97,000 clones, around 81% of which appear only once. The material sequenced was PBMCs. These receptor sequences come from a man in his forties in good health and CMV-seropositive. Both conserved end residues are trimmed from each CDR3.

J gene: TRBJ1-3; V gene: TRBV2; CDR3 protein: ASSFSGQGSSGNTIY
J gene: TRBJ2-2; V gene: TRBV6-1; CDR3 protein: ASRSSAPNTGELF
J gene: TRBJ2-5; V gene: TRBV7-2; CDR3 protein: ASSFRGETQY
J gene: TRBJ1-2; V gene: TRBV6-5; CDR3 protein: ASSYSQAGGYT
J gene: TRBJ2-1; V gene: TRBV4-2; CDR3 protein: ASSHSGQGAHEQF
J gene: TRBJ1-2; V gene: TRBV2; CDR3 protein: ASSPTGTIYGYT
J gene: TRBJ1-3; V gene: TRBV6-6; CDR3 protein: ASSHRHRSGNTIY
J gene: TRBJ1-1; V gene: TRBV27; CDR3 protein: ASQRGPSFPEAF
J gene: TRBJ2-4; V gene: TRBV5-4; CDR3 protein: ASSFQSKNIQY
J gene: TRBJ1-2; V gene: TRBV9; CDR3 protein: ASSVADRNYGYT
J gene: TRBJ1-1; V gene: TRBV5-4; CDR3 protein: ASSWGRTGSGTEAF
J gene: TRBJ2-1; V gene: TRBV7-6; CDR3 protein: ASSLRWTSGINEQF
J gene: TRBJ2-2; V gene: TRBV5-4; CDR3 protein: ASSFRAGNTGELF
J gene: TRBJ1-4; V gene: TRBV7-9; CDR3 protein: ASSSGQGIEKLF
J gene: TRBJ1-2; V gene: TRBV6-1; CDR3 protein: ASSLRTGGGRGYT
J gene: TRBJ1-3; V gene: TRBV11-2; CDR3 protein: ASSLGPSSGNTIY
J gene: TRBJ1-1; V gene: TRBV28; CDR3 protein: ASSPSSPGGRTEAF
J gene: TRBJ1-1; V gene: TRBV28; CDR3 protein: ASSSYMNTEAF
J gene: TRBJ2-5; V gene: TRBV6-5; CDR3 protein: ASSYPTGGQETQY
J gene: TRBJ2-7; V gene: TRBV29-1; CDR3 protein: SVVAWAGYSYEQY
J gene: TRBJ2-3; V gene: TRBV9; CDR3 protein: ASSIISNTDTQY
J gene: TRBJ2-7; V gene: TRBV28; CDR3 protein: ASTGVASYEQY
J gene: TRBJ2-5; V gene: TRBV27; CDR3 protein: ASSLVGTGSQETQY
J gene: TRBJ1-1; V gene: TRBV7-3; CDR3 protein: ASSSTTGNTEAF
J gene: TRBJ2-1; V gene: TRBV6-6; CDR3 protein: ASSLAGRRYNEQF
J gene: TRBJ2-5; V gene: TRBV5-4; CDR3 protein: ASSLAQYQETQY
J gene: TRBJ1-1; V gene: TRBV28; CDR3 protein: ASSFQGEREAF
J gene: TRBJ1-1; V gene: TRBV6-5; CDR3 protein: ASRRTGQENTEAF
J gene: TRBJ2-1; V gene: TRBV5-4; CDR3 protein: ASSLGTSLSEQF
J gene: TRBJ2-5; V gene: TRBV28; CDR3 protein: ASSLGTSEGETQY
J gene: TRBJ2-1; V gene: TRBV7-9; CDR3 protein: ASSPSGVSYNEQF
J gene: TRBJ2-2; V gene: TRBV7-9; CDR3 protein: ASRDRDRGSGELF
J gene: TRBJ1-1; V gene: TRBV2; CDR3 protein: ASSDLGGTEAF
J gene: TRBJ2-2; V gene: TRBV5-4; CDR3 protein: ASSPRRVGGTGELF
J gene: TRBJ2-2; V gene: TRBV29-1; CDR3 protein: SAGPTANTGELF
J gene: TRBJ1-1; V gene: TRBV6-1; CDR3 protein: ASSVRGQGNTEAF
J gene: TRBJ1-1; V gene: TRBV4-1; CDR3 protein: ASSQAGGTGKVPEAF